Given below is one T cell receptor beta chain in context. Its target is unknown. The data derive from a study of Ad26.COV2.S vaccination and SARS-CoV-2 variants. Overall study: Donor got 5x10^10 or 1x10^11 viral particles of Ad26.COV2.S.

Trimming took 8 bases from V and 5 from J, leaving 24 bases between them. Germline V gene data show CDR1 as LGHNA and CDR2 as YSLEER. This CDR3 has 17 amino acids. TCRdb keeps only in-frame clones here, not all; method: immunoSEQ multiplex PCR. The data contain about 350,000 clones, 88% of them singletons. As for treatment: around 19 received Ad26.COV2.S at low or high dose, single or two shots; five or six received placebo; per-sample allocation not given. Vaccine and placebo recipients were sampled on day 63 after the first injection. The administered vaccine (an Ad26 vector) expressed Wuhan-strain SARS-CoV-2 spike. Study outcomes and limitations: Total T cell responses may have been underestimated by the TCR breadth and depth analyses. There was reportedly substantial breadth in spike-specific CD8+ and CD4+ T cell responses after vaccination.

The gene calls are TRBV4-3 and TRBJ2-2, with a possible D match to TRBD1 (5 bases). The sequencing here drew on peripheral blood, taken in a trial of Ad26.COV2.S vaccine versus placebo. This receptor was taken from a person between 18 and 65 years old who received the Ad26.COV2.S COVID-19 vaccine or a placebo. CDR3 amino acids: CASSRVEGARRTGELFF. Written as DNA, the CDR3 is TGCGCCAGCTCAAGAGTTGAAGGGGCGCGTCGGACCGGGGAGCTGTTTTTT.